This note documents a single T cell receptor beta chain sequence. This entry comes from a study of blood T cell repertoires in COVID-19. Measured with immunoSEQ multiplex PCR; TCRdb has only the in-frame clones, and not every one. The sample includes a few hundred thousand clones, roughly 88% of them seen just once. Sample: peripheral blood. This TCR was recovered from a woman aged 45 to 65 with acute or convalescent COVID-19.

The CDR3 bases are TGTGCCACCAGCAGAGGGACCGGGGGCAATCAGCCCCAGCATTTT. Amino acids: CATSRGTGGNQPQHF. This chain joins TRBV15 and TRBJ1-5; D ambiguous. The CDR3 length is 15 residues. The germline V gene encodes CDR1 LNHNV and CDR2 YYDKDF (reference sequence). V shed 1 base and J shed 2 bases, with 9 bases lying between them.